A selection of T cell receptor beta chains follows, all from one sample in a study of cytomegalovirus exposure and HLA in healthy donors. Produced via immunoSEQ multiplex PCR; TCRdb's table is partial and in-frame only. This sample carries under 250,000 clones, around 90% of them seen once, and the ten largest clones take about 2%. The sample consisted of PBMCs. The receptors originated from a woman between 18 and 29 years old in good health and CMV-seropositive. Each CDR3 is given with its conserved first and last residue. D genes are given only for firm matches. Not every row has a clone size; where given, it reads once, few, many or a size class.

>TRBV9|TRBJ2-1|NA|TRBD2
CASSPFRGGYNEQFF
TGTGCCAGCAGCCCCTTCCGGGGAGGGTACAATGAGCAGTTCTTC
>TRBV5-5|TRBJ2-5|NA|NA
CASSRTRGGQETQYF
TGTGCCAGCAGCCGGACCCGGGGTGGCCAAGAGACCCAGTACTTC
>TRBV5-1|TRBJ2-1|NA|NA
CASSLQNEQFF
TGCGCCAGCAGCTTGCAGAATGAGCAGTTCTTC
>TRBV29-1|TRBJ2-5|once|NA
CSVNRDLDPQETQYF
TGCAGCGTGAACCGGGACTTGGATCCACAAGAGACCCAGTACTTC
>TRBV6-1|TRBJ2-7|NA|TRBD2
CASSVSAGAYEQYF
TGTGCCAGCAGTGTTTCAGCGGGAGCCTACGAGCAGTACTTC
>TRBV7-3|TRBJ1-1|NA|TRBD1
CASSLDRGITEAFF
TGTGCCAGCAGCCTGGACAGGGGGATTACTGAAGCTTTCTTT
>TRBV11-2|TRBJ2-2|NA|TRBD2
CASSDMGTSGYTGELFF
TGTGCCAGCAGCGACATGGGGACTAGCGGGTACACCGGGGAGCTGTTTTTT
>TRBV30|TRBJ1-3|NA|NA
CAWSASTGSGNTIYF
TGTGCCTGGAGTGCATCGACAGGCTCTGGAAACACCATATATTTT
>TRBV4-2|TRBJ2-2|NA|NA
CASSQGGARYTGELFF
TGTGCCAGCAGCCAAGGAGGCGCCAGATACACCGGGGAGCTGTTTTTT
>TRBV7-9|TRBJ1-2|NA|TRBD1
CASLGGPGGFLRGYTF
TGTGCCAGCCTTGGGGGACCAGGGGGCTTCTTACGTGGCTACACCTTC
>TRBV25-1|TRBJ2-5|NA|TRBD2
CASSDKVGLAGQETQYF
TGTGCCAGCAGCGATAAGGTGGGACTAGCGGGGCAAGAGACCCAGTACTTC
>TRBV28|TRBJ2-7|NA|TRBD1
CASSLADRVSEQYF
TGTGCCAGCAGTTTAGCGGACAGGGTCAGCGAGCAGTACTTC
>TRBV7-8|TRBJ2-3|NA|NA
CASSLRRGPSTDTQYF
TGTGCCAGCAGCTTAAGGAGGGGGCCGTCGACAGATACGCAGTATTTT
>TRBV9|TRBJ2-7|few|NA
CASSAGTLGGYEQYF
TGTGCCAGCAGCGCCGGGACCTTAGGGGGATACGAGCAGTACTTC
>TRBV27|TRBJ2-7|NA|NA
CASSFRGAIEQYF
TGTGCCAGCAGTTTCCGTGGAGCAATCGAGCAGTACTTC
>TRBV30|TRBJ2-7|NA|NA
CAWERAAYEQYF
TGTGCCTGGGAGCGGGCCGCCTACGAGCAGTACTTC
>TRBV9|TRBJ2-2|NA|TRBD2
CASSSWTSGTNTGELFF
TGTGCCAGCAGCTCCTGGACTAGCGGGACTAACACCGGGGAGCTGTTTTTT
>TRBV27|TRBJ2-3|NA|NA
CASSWGRAGDTQYF
TGTGCCAGCAGTTGGGGGCGGGCAGGAGATACGCAGTATTTT
>TRBV7-9|TRBJ2-7|NA|TRBD2
CASSSPIVSGELYEQYF
TGTGCCAGCAGCTCCCCAATAGTTAGCGGGGAGTTGTACGAGCAGTACTTC
>TRBV27|TRBJ2-4|NA|TRBD1
CASSYRDRGFKNIQYF
TGTGCCAGCAGTTACCGGGACAGGGGATTCAAAAACATTCAGTACTTC
>TRBV6-5|TRBJ1-2|NA|NA
CASSLDRSISYTF
TGTGCCAGCAGCCTAGACAGGAGCATTAGCTACACCTTC
>TRBV29-1|TRBJ1-1|once|TRBD1
CSVAGGQGIEAFF
TGCAGCGTTGCCGGTGGACAGGGGATTGAAGCTTTCTTT
>TRBV19|TRBJ1-4|few|NA
CASRSLGAGNEKLFF
TGTGCCAGTCGTAGTTTGGGGGCCGGTAATGAAAAACTGTTTTTT
>TRBV5-1|TRBJ2-5|NA|TRBD2
CASSWGTSGRTGETQYF
TGCGCCAGCAGCTGGGGGACTAGCGGGAGGACCGGGGAGACCCAGTACTTC
>TRBV7-6|TRBJ2-1|NA|TRBD2
CASSRRSAGGYNEQFF
TGTGCCAGCAGCCGACGAAGTGCGGGAGGCTACAATGAGCAGTTCTTC
>TRBV6-4|TRBJ2-7|NA|NA
CASSDGAGQYF
TGTGCCAGCAGTGACGGTGCAGGGCAGTACTTC
>TRBV5-1|TRBJ1-3|NA|NA
CASSLTGRVEDTIYF
TGCGCCAGCAGCTTGACAGGGAGGGTGGAAGACACCATATATTTT
>TRBV5-1|TRBJ1-2|NA|NA
CASSLAQVRGFGYTF
TGCGCCAGCAGCTTGGCGCAGGTCCGGGGATTTGGCTACACCTTC
>TRBV25-1|TRBJ2-2|few|NA
CASSEFQGFSGELFF
TGTGCCAGCAGTGAATTTCAGGGATTCAGCGGGGAGCTGTTTTTT
>TRBV5-1|TRBJ2-1|NA|TRBD1
CASSFSGTGYNEQFF
TGCGCCAGCAGCTTCTCCGGGACAGGTTACAATGAGCAGTTCTTC
>TRBV4-1|TRBJ1-1|once|TRBD1
CASSQRQGVVNTEAFF
TGCGCCAGCAGCCAAAGACAGGGTGTGGTGAACACTGAAGCTTTCTTT
>TRBV6-5|TRBJ2-5|once|TRBD2
CASRGAGGVQETQYF
TGTGCCAGCAGAGGAGCGGGAGGGGTCCAAGAGACCCAGTACTTC
>TRBV6-5|TRBJ1-1|NA|TRBD1
CASSYATGGEAFF
TGTGCCAGCAGTTACGCGACAGGGGGTGAAGCTTTCTTT
>TRBV2|TRBJ1-2|many|NA
CASHFRGSKGGYTF
TGTGCCAGCCACTTCAGGGGATCTAAGGGTGGCTACACCTTC
>TRBV7-3|TRBJ2-2|NA|TRBD1
CASSLGQGAANTGELFF
TGTGCCAGCAGCCTGGGACAGGGGGCTGCGAACACCGGGGAGCTGTTTTTT
>TRBV9|TRBJ2-2|NA|NA
CASSAPLGANTGELFF
TGTGCCAGCAGCGCCCCTCTAGGGGCCAACACCGGGGAGCTGTTTTTT
>TRBV6-6|TRBJ1-1|NA|NA
CASVLDREAFF
TGTGCCAGCGTACTCGACAGGGAAGCTTTCTTT
>TRBV9|TRBJ2-5|NA|TRBD1
CASSVGPQGFIETQYF
TGTGCCAGCAGCGTAGGTCCACAGGGGTTTATCGAGACCCAGTACTTC
>TRBV19|TRBJ1-1|NA|NA
CASSLMNTEAFF
TGTGCCAGTAGCTTAATGAACACTGAAGCTTTCTTT
>TRBV4-1|TRBJ1-1|NA|NA
CASSQGQSYGLNTEAFF
TGCGCCAGCAGCCAAGGACAGAGTTATGGTTTGAACACTGAAGCTTTCTTT
>TRBV4-1|TRBJ2-7|NA|NA
CASSQRLVVGYEQYF
TGCGCCAGCAGCCAGAGACTAGTCGTGGGTTACGAGCAGTACTTC
>TRBV19|TRBJ2-7|NA|NA
CASSDLGSSYEQYF
TGTGCCAGTAGTGACCTGGGGAGCTCCTACGAGCAGTACTTC
>TRBV27|TRBJ2-3|NA|NA
CASSLSSTGWQTQYF
TGTGCCAGCAGTTTATCGAGTACAGGCTGGCAGACGCAGTATTTT
>TRBV10-1|TRBJ2-1|NA|TRBD2
CASSLLAGDYNEQFF
TGCGCCAGCAGCTTACTGGCGGGAGACTACAATGAGCAGTTCTTC
>TRBV28|TRBJ2-7|NA|NA
CASSLFDRYYEQYF
TGTGCCAGCAGTTTATTTGACAGGTACTACGAGCAGTACTTC
>TRBV6-1|TRBJ1-1|NA|TRBD1
CASSQTGQGTEAFF
TGTGCCAGCAGTCAGACGGGACAGGGTACTGAAGCTTTCTTT
>TRBV7-2|TRBJ2-3|once|TRBD1
CASSTRTGTGVADTQYF
TGTGCCAGCAGCACGAGAACCGGGACAGGGGTGGCAGATACGCAGTATTTT
>TRBV27|TRBJ2-7|few|NA
CASSLLGDEQYF
TGTGCCAGCAGTTTACTGGGAGACGAGCAGTACTTC
>TRBV19|TRBJ1-4|NA|TRBD1
CASSFGTEPEKLFF
TGTGCCAGTAGTTTCGGGACAGAGCCTGAAAAACTGTTTTTT
>TRBV6-5|TRBJ2-7|NA|NA
CASSRGDMGYEQYF
TGTGCCAGCAGTCGGGGAGATATGGGCTACGAGCAGTACTTC
>TRBV5-5|TRBJ1-2|NA|NA
CASSGGQMANYGYTF
TGTGCCAGCAGCGGCGGACAGATGGCTAACTATGGCTACACCTTC
>TRBV19|TRBJ2-3|NA|NA
CASSTPPVTQYF
TGTGCCAGTAGTACTCCCCCGGTTACGCAGTATTTT